The T cell receptor (beta chain) under discussion was sequenced for a study of T-cell memory formation after mild COVID-19 (dated by TCRdb to about 2021). A note on the overall study: TCR sequence clusters from the two donors were largely donor specific. T-cell clones expanding and contracting after mild COVID-19 in a couple of donors were tracked by longitudinal TCRalpha and TCRbeta repertoire sequencing. The cohort comprised two young, previously healthy adult volunteers, one female and one male.

Inclusive of the bounding cysteine and phenylalanine, the CDR3 is 15 residues long. Kept here is only the CDR3 DNA, which spans 45 bases and is read in frame from base 1. V loses 2 bases of germline sequence and J loses 1 base, and the interval between the two ends is 9 bases. The germline V gene gives CDR1 as SGHTS and CDR2 as YDEGEE. Remarks on this clonotype: This clone's antigen is unknown. The record has no base qualities; no much larger clone is one base away.

Results the study describes overall, beyond this receptor: Some responding clones were found in pre-infection memory, which suggests that pre-existing cross-reactive memory T cells took part in the SARS-CoV-2 response. SARS-CoV-2 specificity was not confirmed for the second-wave clones peaking on day 37. The study included only a couple of mild cases, and larger cohorts that include severe cases with pre-infection samples were judged to be necessary. From day 15 to 85, contracting clones showed balanced CD4/CD8 phenotypes, whereas a second wave of clones that expanded from day 15 to 37 leaned towards CD4+. Contracting CD4+ clones were found mainly in CM and EM memory subsets, while CD8+ clones were enriched in EMRA.

Ficoll-Paque density gradient centrifugation was the method used to isolate PBMCs. The sequencer was an Illumina NovaSeq 6000. Using 5'RACE with constant-segment primers, TCRalpha and TCRbeta cDNA libraries were constructed, with sample barcodes and unique molecular identifiers added in the process. RNA was extracted from every sample with Trizol reagent. Library amplification was performed in two PCR steps, and a second sample barcode and Illumina TruSeq adapters were introduced in the second step. Libraries were sequenced on an Illumina NovaSeq with 2 x 150 bp paired-end reads. On the authors' methods: With migec v1.2.7, reads were demultiplexed and then collapsed into UMI-guided consensus sequences. Using mixcr v2.1.11, UMI consensuses were aligned to TRA and TRB V and J templates and then assembled into clonotypes. A clonotype was counted as expanded or contracted only when both edgeR and NoisET called the clonotype significant, with the noise models trained on biological replicates. For edgeR calls, the thresholds were a false discovery rate-adjusted p below 0.01 and a log2 fold-change of 1. As an exploratory analysis of dynamics, PCA with hierarchical clustering was applied to max-normalized trajectories of the 1000 most abundant clonotypes. Each responding clone was given a CD4 or CD8 phenotype based on the CD4+ and CD8+ repertoires, which had been sequenced separately. In TCRdb, the public reads were trimmed at Q25 with fastp and aligned with MiXCR, with productive beta chains retained. Merged by CDR3 protein, the rows form single entries marked with the most common genes and DNA. The V and J calls and clone size come from TCRdb's table, not from the authors' own analysis. The sample table shows some 300,000 distinct CDR3 sequences, and just under 20% are seen once. The ten largest clones add up to more than 20% of the sample.

Recombination connected TRBV5-8 to TRBJ2-2, with the D gene not clear enough to name. The source is a man aged 18-30 years who had mild COVID-19 (a few samples of this study predate the infection). The sample titles of this study are shuffled in the database, so cell type and time point are left out; the donor was told from shared clones. Sequencing input: PBMCs or a T cell subset sorted from them (not recorded which). The nucleotide sequence is TGTGCCAGCAGCTTTCCTGGAGAGAACACCGGGGAGCTGTTTTTT. The resulting protein is CASSFPGENTGELFF.